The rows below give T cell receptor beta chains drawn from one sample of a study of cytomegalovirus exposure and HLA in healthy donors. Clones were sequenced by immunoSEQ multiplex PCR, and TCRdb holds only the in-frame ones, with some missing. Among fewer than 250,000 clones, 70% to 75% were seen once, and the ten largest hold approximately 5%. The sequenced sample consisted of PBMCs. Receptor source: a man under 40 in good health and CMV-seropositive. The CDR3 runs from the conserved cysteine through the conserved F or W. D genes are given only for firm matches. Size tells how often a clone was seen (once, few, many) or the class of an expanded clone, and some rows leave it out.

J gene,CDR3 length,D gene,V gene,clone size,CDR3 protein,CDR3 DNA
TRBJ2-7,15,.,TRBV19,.,CASSIVLGGAYEQYF,TGTGCCAGTAGTATAGTTCTGGGGGGAGCCTACGAGCAGTACTTC
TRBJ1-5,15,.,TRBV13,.,CASSQDNRYNQPQHF,TGCGCCAGCAGCCAAGACAACAGGTACAATCAGCCCCAGCATTTT
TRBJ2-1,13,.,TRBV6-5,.,CARHRESRGEQFF,TGTGCCCGTCACAGGGAGAGTAGAGGGGAGCAGTTCTTC
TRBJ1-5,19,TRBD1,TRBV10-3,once,CAISASLLQGALGNQPQHF,TGTGCCATCAGTGCTTCTTTGTTACAGGGGGCTCTTGGCAATCAGCCCCAGCATTTT
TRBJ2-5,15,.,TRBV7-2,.,CASSPASGGLETQYF,TGTGCCAGCAGTCCTGCCTCAGGAGGGTTAGAGACCCAGTACTTC
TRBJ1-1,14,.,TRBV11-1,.,CASRLPGLLTEAFF,TGTGCCAGCAGGCTACCAGGGTTATTGACTGAAGCTTTCTTT
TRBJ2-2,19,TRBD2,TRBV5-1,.,CASSHRASGGQTNTGELFF,TGCGCCAGCAGCCATAGGGCTAGCGGGGGCCAAACGAACACCGGGGAGCTGTTTTTT
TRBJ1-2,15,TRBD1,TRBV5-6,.,CASSLGGQGQDGYTF,TGTGCCAGCAGCTTAGGGGGACAGGGCCAAGATGGCTACACCTTC
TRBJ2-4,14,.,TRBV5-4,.,CASSLGQNKNIQYF,TGTGCCAGCAGCTTGGGGCAGAACAAAAACATTCAGTACTTC
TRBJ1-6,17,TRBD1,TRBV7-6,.,CASSETGTDPSYSPLHF,TGTGCCAGCAGCGAAACCGGGACAGACCCTTCTTATTCACCCCTCCACTTT
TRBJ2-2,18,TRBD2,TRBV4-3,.,CASSHNGRDGVDTGELFF,TGCGCCAGCAGCCACAATGGGAGGGACGGGGTTGACACCGGGGAGCTGTTTTTT
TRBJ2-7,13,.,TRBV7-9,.,CASSLGGGYEQYF,TGTGCCAGCAGCTTAGGTGGGGGGTACGAGCAGTACTTC
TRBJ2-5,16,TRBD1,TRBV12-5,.,CASGHRGRGYQETQYF,TGTGCTAGTGGCCACAGGGGGCGGGGGTACCAAGAGACCCAGTACTTC
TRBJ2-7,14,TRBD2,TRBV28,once,CASSSLAGYYEQYF,TGTGCCAGCAGTTCCCTAGCGGGGTACTACGAGCAGTACTTC
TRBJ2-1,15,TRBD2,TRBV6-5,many,CASSSTSGANNEQFF,TGTGCCAGCAGTTCCACTAGCGGGGCCAACAATGAGCAGTTCTTC
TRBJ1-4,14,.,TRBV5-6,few,CASSGPNLNEKLFF,TGTGCCAGCAGCGGGCCCAACCTTAATGAAAAACTGTTTTTT
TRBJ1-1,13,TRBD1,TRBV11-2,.,CASTRQGGTEAFF,TGTGCCAGCACTAGACAGGGGGGGACTGAAGCTTTCTTT
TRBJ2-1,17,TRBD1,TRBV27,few,CASSLSIRDRVYNEQFF,TGTGCCAGCAGTTTATCTATCCGGGACAGGGTCTACAATGAGCAGTTCTTC
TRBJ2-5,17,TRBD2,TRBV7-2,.,CASSLYPPPGGGETQYF,TGTGCCAGCAGCTTATACCCCCCTCCCGGGGGGGGAGAGACCCAGTACTTC
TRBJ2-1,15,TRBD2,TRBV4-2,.,CASSQAGTRNAPQFF,TGTGCCAGCAGCCAAGCTGGGACTAGAAACGCCCCCCAGTTCTTC
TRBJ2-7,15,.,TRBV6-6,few,CASSPPRGGTYEQYF,TGTGCCAGCAGCCCCCCTCGTGGAGGGACCTACGAGCAGTACTTC
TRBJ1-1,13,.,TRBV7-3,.,CASCAGVGTEAFF,TGTGCCAGCTGCGCGGGTGTCGGCACTGAAGCTTTCTTT
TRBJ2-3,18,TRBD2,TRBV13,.,CASSLPSGDRSSTDTQYF,TGTGCCAGCAGCTTACCTAGCGGGGACCGATCTAGCACAGATACGCAGTATTTT
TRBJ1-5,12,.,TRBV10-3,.,CAIGASGQPQHF,TGTGCCATCGGGGCCAGTGGTCAGCCCCAGCATTTT
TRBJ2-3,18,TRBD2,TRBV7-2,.,CASSLVALAGGFTDTQYF,TGTGCCAGCAGCTTAGTAGCGCTAGCGGGGGGGTTCACAGATACGCAGTATTTT
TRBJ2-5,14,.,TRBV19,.,CVSSIGRGGETQYF,TGTGTCAGTAGTATTGGTAGGGGCGGAGAGACCCAGTACTTC
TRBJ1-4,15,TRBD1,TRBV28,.,CASEGAPAVREKLFF,TGTGCCAGCGAGGGGGCCCCCGCGGTGCGGGAAAAACTGTTTTTT
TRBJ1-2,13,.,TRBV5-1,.,CASSLAGLSGYTF,TGCGCCAGCAGCTTGGCTGGGCTGAGTGGCTACACCTTC
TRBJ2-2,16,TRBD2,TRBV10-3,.,CAISRKSGSSAGELFF,TGTGCCATCAGTCGGAAGAGCGGGAGTAGCGCCGGGGAGCTGTTTTTT
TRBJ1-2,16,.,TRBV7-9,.,CASSLQSSGRVYGYTF,TGTGCCAGCAGCCTTCAGTCCTCGGGAAGGGTCTATGGCTACACCTTC
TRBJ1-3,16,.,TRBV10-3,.,CAISGAQPSSGNTIYF,TGTGCCATCAGTGGAGCACAGCCTTCCTCTGGAAACACCATATATTTT
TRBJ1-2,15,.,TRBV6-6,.,CASSYPTRSIYGYTF,TGTGCCAGCAGTTACCCGACACGAAGTATATATGGCTACACCTTC
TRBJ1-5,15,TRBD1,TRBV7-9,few,CASSIQGAGNQPQHF,TGTGCCAGCAGCATACAGGGGGCCGGGAATCAGCCCCAGCATTTT
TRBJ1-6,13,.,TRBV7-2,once,CASSEAGGSPLHF,TGTGCCAGCAGCGAGGCCGGGGGTTCACCCCTCCACTTT
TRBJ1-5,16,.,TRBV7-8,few,CASSLNRVPGNQPQHF,TGTGCCAGCAGCTTAAATCGCGTCCCTGGCAATCAGCCCCAGCATTTT
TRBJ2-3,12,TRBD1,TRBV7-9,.,CASSPVDRTQYF,TGTGCCAGCAGCCCGGTGGACAGGACGCAGTATTTT
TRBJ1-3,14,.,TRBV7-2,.,CASSLGQGFYTIYF,TGTGCCAGCAGCTTAGGGCAGGGGTTTTACACCATATATTTT
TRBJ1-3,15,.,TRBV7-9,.,CASTSQQATGNTIYF,TGTGCCAGCACCTCGCAACAGGCTACTGGAAACACCATATATTTT
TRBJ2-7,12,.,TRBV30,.,CAWSHRAYEQYF,TGTGCCTGGAGTCACCGAGCCTACGAGCAGTACTTC
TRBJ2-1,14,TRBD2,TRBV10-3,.,CAITPGGGAWEQFF,TGTGCCATCACCCCGGGCGGGGGGGCGTGGGAGCAGTTCTTC
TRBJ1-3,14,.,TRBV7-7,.,CASSLTDRGNTIYF,TGTGCTAGCAGCTTGACAGATAGAGGAAACACCATATATTTT
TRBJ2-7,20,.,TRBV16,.,CASREGPDRPSRVGAYEQYF,TGTGCCAGCAGAGAAGGGCCCGACAGGCCCTCCCGGGTTGGGGCCTACGAGCAGTACTTC
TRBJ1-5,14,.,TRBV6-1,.,CASSVQGNNQPQHF,TGTGCCAGCAGTGTCCAGGGGAACAATCAGCCCCAGCATTTT
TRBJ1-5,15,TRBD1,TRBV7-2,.,CASSPRQGSNQPQHF,TGTGCCAGCAGCCCTCGACAGGGTAGCAATCAGCCCCAGCATTTT
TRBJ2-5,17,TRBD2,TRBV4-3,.,CASSQWGEREIGETQYF,TGCGCCAGCAGCCAATGGGGCGAGCGGGAGATCGGGGAGACCCAGTACTTC
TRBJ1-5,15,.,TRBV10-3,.,CAISDGQGGNQPQHF,TGTGCCATCAGTGATGGGCAGGGTGGCAATCAGCCCCAGCATTTT
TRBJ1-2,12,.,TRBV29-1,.,CSVVRGDYGYTF,TGCAGCGTCGTTCGGGGGGACTATGGCTACACCTTC
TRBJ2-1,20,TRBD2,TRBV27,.,CASSLSSSLAGGLFENEQFF,TGTGCCAGCAGTTTATCGAGTAGCCTAGCGGGGGGGTTGTTCGAAAATGAGCAGTTCTTC
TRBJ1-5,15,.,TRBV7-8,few,CASSMTVFSNQPQHF,TGTGCCAGCAGCATGACAGTTTTTAGCAATCAGCCCCAGCATTTT
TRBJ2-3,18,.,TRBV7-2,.,CASSPRGRAGLSTDTQYF,TGTGCCAGCAGCCCCAGGGGGCGAGCGGGACTTAGCACAGATACGCAGTATTTT
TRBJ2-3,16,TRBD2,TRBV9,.,CASSVASGSVSDTQYF,TGTGCCAGTAGCGTAGCTAGCGGGTCTGTTTCAGATACGCAGTATTTT
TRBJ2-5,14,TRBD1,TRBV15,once,CATSRRTGQETQYF,TGTGCCACCAGCAGAAGGACAGGTCAAGAGACCCAGTACTTC
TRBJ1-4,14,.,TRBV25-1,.,CASSEARGNEKLFF,TGTGCCAGCAGTGAAGCAAGGGGAAATGAAAAACTGTTTTTT